A selection of T cell receptor beta chains follows, all from one sample in a study of cytomegalovirus exposure and HLA in healthy donors. Clones were read by immunoSEQ multiplex PCR, and TCRdb kept only the in-frame ones, dropping some. This table holds more than 85,000 clones, approximately 80% found once. The sample taken for sequencing was PBMCs. All receptors derive from a male donor in good health and CMV-seronegative. CDR3s include the opening cysteine and the closing phenylalanine or tryptophan. D genes are given only for firm matches.

TRBD2	TRBV28	15	CASSLYRGGYNEQFF
TRBD2	TRBV7-3	15	CASSRGLGVGDEQFF
TRBD2	TRBV4-1	15	CASSPLAGEADTQYF
NA	TRBV29-1	14	CSVPTGVENTEAFF
TRBD1	TRBV2	14	CASSGATGTGELFF
NA	TRBV7-9	14	CASSPPAGGNTIYF
NA	TRBV9	14	CASSVEWHYNEQFF
NA	TRBV5-5	16	CASSLRNSLRTYEQYF
TRBD1	TRBV5-4	13	CASSLDRGGGYTF
NA	TRBV30	13	CAWSVSDQETQYF
NA	TRBV30	19	CAWGPTDTESLGYQETQYF
NA	TRBV28	11	CASSLLYEQYF
NA	TRBV7-9	18	CASSLRTTRRSGANVLTF
TRBD2	TRBV6-6	14	CASSILAGLDEQYF
NA	TRBV7-2	13	CASSLRGTDPRYF
TRBD1	TRBV6-1	15	CASSSPPGGHTEAFF
TRBD2	TRBV30	14	CAWSSGTGQETQYF
NA	TRBV5-1	14	CASSFGGGLYEQYF
NA	TRBV19	13	CASSNPGATEAFF
NA	TRBV28	15	CASSSQGDFTGELFF
TRBD1	TRBV7-2	15	CASSLVAGGSREQYF
TRBD1	TRBV27	16	CASSFRDSHKGGKLFF
TRBD1	TRBV18	15	CASSPRTGVGQPQHF
NA	TRBV7-9	15	CASSSSSVDTDTQYF
NA	TRBV5-4	13	CASSFDQGYEQYF
NA	TRBV7-4	11	CASSKREEQFF
NA	TRBV6-5	12	CASSTPSEGYTF
NA	TRBV7-6	16	CASSLVDSRNTGELFF
TRBD1	TRBV2	16	CASAETIDRGNQPQHF
TRBD1	TRBV19	12	CASSPGGSGYTF
TRBD1	TRBV5-1	14	CASSGTGGTDTQYF
NA	TRBV19	13	CASSRVEGAEAFF
TRBD2	TRBV7-2	13	CASSFGEGYEQYF
NA	TRBV21-1	17	CASSKGKATLAGNTIYF
NA	TRBV30	12	CAWSVGGSSQFF
TRBD2	TRBV7-3	14	CASSLGGRGETQYF
TRBD1	TRBV6-1	14	CASSEPGTGLARYF
NA	TRBV4-1	16	CASSQGGAGGWGEQYF
TRBD1	TRBV6-6	14	CASRHRGSTDTQYF
NA	TRBV30	13	CALISGFAGELFF
TRBD1	TRBV6-5	15	CASREQGGNTGELFF
NA	TRBV25-1	15	CASSGVDGSWVEQFF
NA	TRBV4-2	13	CASSQDRGTEQFF
NA	TRBV27	15	CASSYRAGSYNEQFF
TRBD1	TRBV6-1	14	CASSQQGAGTEAFF
NA	TRBV7-3	14	CASSQNLQGGTQYF
TRBD2	TRBV2	17	CASNPWLRGGNTGELFF